Listed here are 27 T cell receptor beta chains from one sample, sequenced in a study of CD8 T cells in Susac syndrome. cDNA came from around 0.5 to 1 ug RNA primed by random hexamers. TCRdb re-derived calls from the immunoSEQ multiplex PCR reads in MiXCR, one entry per CDR3 protein. The sample holds around 140,000 distinct CDR3 sequences; 85% to 95% are singletons and the top ten take roughly 0.15%. Material: CD4+ T cells from PBMCs. All receptors come from a human donor with Susac syndrome.

This clonotype was detected once. This rearrangement joins TRBV9 to TRBJ2-1; D possibly corresponds to TRBD1 (6 bases). The germline gives CDR1 SGDLS, CDR2 YYNGEE. This CDR3 is built from 13 residues. The V end was cut by 9 bases, the J end by 9 bases, with 19 bases between. CDR3 protein: CATGQHPNSEQFF. The CDR3 nucleotides read TGTGCCACAGGACAGCATCCGAACAGTGAGCAGTTCTTC.

V gene TRBV25-1 combines with J gene TRBJ2-1; D uncertain. The germline gives CDR1 MGHDK, CDR2 SYGVNS. Trimming pared 5 bases from V and 8 bases from J, leaving 10 bases between. There are 12 residues in the CDR3. The CDR3 region has the DNA TGTGCCAGCAGTTCAGAAAACGATGAGCAGTTCTTC. Protein: CASSSENDEQFF.

V gene TRBV29-1 combines with J gene TRBJ2-3; D uncertain. The V gene lost 2 bases and the J gene lost 4 bases, with 1 base spanning the gap. CDR3 size: 10 residues. Per germline, CDR1 SQVTM and CDR2 ANQGSEA. CDR3 sequence reads: CSVESDTQYF. The CDR3 DNA is TGCAGCGTTGAATCAGATACGCAGTATTTT.

The V gene is TRBV20-1, the J gene TRBJ1-5; D unclear. This CDR3 is 15 amino acids long. The germline V gene encodes CDR1 DFQATT and CDR2 SNEGSKA (reference sequence). Trimming pared 5 bases from V and 0 bases from J, leaving 14 bases between. The CDR3 loop reads CSASTQADSNQPQHF. The CDR3 nucleotides are TGCAGTGCTTCCACGCAGGCGGATAGCAATCAGCCCCAGCATTTT.

This clonotype was detected only once. The chain uses TRBV30 and TRBJ1-2; 8 nucleotides agree with TRBD1. The ends lost 3 bases at V and 7 bases at J; junction bases unmatched: 7. Germline V gene sequence: CDR1 GTSNPN, CDR2 SVGIG (reference sequence). There are 13 residues in the CDR3. CDR3 sequence (DNA): TGTGCCTGGAGCCGACAGGGGAGTTTTGGCTACACCTTC. It specifies CAWSRQGSFGYTF.

The V call is TRBV20-1, the J call TRBJ1-2; D remains unclear. Trimming cost V 1 base and J 4 bases, with 13 bases left between them. The V gene's germline CDR1 is DFQATT and CDR2 SNEGSKA (reference sequence). The CDR3 runs 14 residues. In DNA, the CDR3 is TGCAGTGCTAGAGTTACGGACCTAAGCTATGGCTACACCTTC. Protein sequence: CSARVTDLSYGYTF.

The chain employs TRBV3-1 and TRBJ2-3; a possible D gene is TRBD1 (6 bases). The V end was cut by 4 bases, the J end by 4 bases, with 15 bases between. Germline assignment: CDR1 LGHDT and CDR2 YNNKEL (reference sequence). The CDR3 is made up of 15 amino acids. Here the CDR3 reads CASSPTSSGADTQYF. In nucleotides, the CDR3 is TGTGCCAGCAGCCCTACATCTTCAGGGGCAGATACGCAGTATTTT.

This rearrangement joins TRBV27 to TRBJ2-2; D remains unclear. Germline V CDR1 and CDR2: MNHEY, SMNVEV (reference sequence). CDR3 length: 12 amino acids. V was trimmed by 8 bases and J by 4 bases, leaving 8 bases between them. CDR3 residues: CASGFRTGELFF. The CDR3 nucleotides read TGTGCCAGCGGATTCCGCACCGGGGAGCTGTTTTTT.

The CDR3 region is CASSQVASGGREQYF. Written as DNA, the CDR3 is TGCGCCAGCAGCCAAGTCGCTAGCGGGGGGCGCGAGCAGTACTTC. The gene calls are TRBV4-1 and TRBJ2-7; 11 nucleotides line up with TRBD2. CDR3 length: 15 amino acids. The V segment lost 1 base and the J segment 6 bases; nucleotides outside the gene matches: 5. Germline loops: CDR1 MGHRA, CDR2 YSYEKL.

This chain links TRBV7-2 with TRBJ1-2; D is uncertain. The CDR3 is 15 residues long. V lost 5 bases to trimming and J lost 2 bases, with 15 bases between them. CDR1 is SGHTA, CDR2 FQGNSA, per germline. Here the CDR3 reads CASSLAPNPNYGYTF. The CDR3 bases are TGTGCCAGCAGCCTGGCCCCCAACCCAAACTATGGCTACACCTTC.

The chain uses TRBV28 and TRBJ2-7, with D uncertain. From germline, CDR1 is MDHEN and CDR2 SYDVKM. This CDR3 region has 12 residues. Trimming took off 3 bases at V and 4 bases at J, with 7 bases between the two ends. The CDR3: CASSFQYYEQYF. CDR3 nucleotide sequence: TGTGCCAGCAGTTTTCAGTATTACGAGCAGTACTTC.

This clonotype was seen once. The chain links TRBV15 to TRBJ2-5; D gene uncertain. This CDR3 is 14 amino acids long. Germline CDR1 and CDR2: LNHNV and YYDKDF (reference sequence). Trimming cost V 0 bases and J 5 bases, with 10 bases left between them. CDR3 sequence (DNA): TGTGCCACCAGCAGAGAGGGTAGCTGGGAGACCCAGTACTTC. Translated, it gives CATSREGSWETQYF.

This chain uses TRBV9 with TRBJ2-5, with 9 bases aligning to TRBD2. The J segment lost 4 bases and the V segment lost 0 bases, leaving 4 bases of the junction unmatched. Germline assignment: CDR1 SGDLS and CDR2 YYNGEE. The CDR3 extends over 15 amino acids. CDR3 DNA: TGTGCCAGCAGCGTAGATCCTAGCGGGGTAGAGACCCAGTACTTC. This gives the protein CASSVDPSGVETQYF.

The CDR3 nucleotides are TGTGCCAGCAGTCGTAACAGGGACTACGAGCAGTACTTC. Amino acids: CASSRNRDYEQYF. This chain links TRBV6-6 with TRBJ2-7; the D gene is possibly TRBD1 (6 bases). Germline CDR1 MNHNY, CDR2 SVGAGI (reference sequence). V dropped 5 bases and J dropped 3 bases, with 11 bases sitting between them. This CDR3 is 13 amino acids long.

This chain joins TRBV9 and TRBJ2-2; D possibly corresponds to TRBD1 (6 bases). Per germline, CDR1 SGDLS and CDR2 YYNGEE. Between the trimmed V and J ends, which lost 0 bases and 4 bases, there was a span of 13 bases. The CDR3 spans 16 residues. The CDR3 DNA reads TGTGCCAGCAGCGTAGAATGGACAGTCGCCACCGGGGAGCTGTTTTTT. Its protein is CASSVEWTVATGELFF.

This chain links TRBV5-1 with TRBJ2-2; the match to TRBD2 covers 8 bases. The ends lost 4 bases at V and 2 bases at J; junction bases unmatched: 4. Germline loops: CDR1 SGHRS, CDR2 YFSETQ. This CDR3 contains 15 residues. The CDR3 sequence is CASSAGGPNTGELFF. In DNA form, the CDR3 reads TGCGCCAGCAGCGCGGGGGGACCTAACACCGGGGAGCTGTTTTTT.

The V gene is TRBV20-1, the J gene TRBJ2-7; D is perhaps TRBD1 or TRBD2 (5 bases each). Between the trimmed V and J ends, which lost 3 bases and 3 bases, there was a span of 15 bases. CDR3 length equals 14 residues. Looked up from germline, CDR1 is DFQATT and CDR2 is SNEGSKA (reference sequence). This CDR3 reads CSARGEGVGYEQYF. CDR3 nucleotide sequence: TGCAGTGCTAGGGGGGAAGGGGTTGGCTACGAGCAGTACTTC.

The chain is built from TRBV20-1 and TRBJ2-5; no clear D gene. Looked up from germline, CDR1 is DFQATT and CDR2 is SNEGSKA (reference sequence). This CDR3 spans 16 amino acids. Trimming cost V 2 bases and J 0 bases, with 16 bases left between them. The CDR3 spells CSARTPGQTNQETQYF. The CDR3, as DNA: TGCAGTGCTAGAACCCCCGGCCAGACAAACCAAGAGACCCAGTACTTC.

This chain links TRBV20-1 with TRBJ1-1; D not certain. Trimming cost V 1 base and J 5 bases, with 11 bases left between them. Germline V CDR1 and CDR2: DFQATT, SNEGSKA (reference sequence). CDR3 size: 13 residues. The CDR3: CSARGQSGTEAFF. DNA for the CDR3: TGCAGTGCTAGAGGGCAGTCTGGGACTGAAGCTTTCTTT.

The V gene is TRBV15, the J gene TRBJ1-2, with unresolved D. Trimming took 0 bases from V and 12 from J, leaving 11 bases between them. This CDR3 region has 12 residues. Germline assignment: CDR1 LNHNV and CDR2 YYDKDF (reference sequence). The CDR3 loop is CATSRDIGGNTF. The CDR3 coding sequence is TGTGCCACCAGCAGAGATATTGGAGGGAACACCTTC. Drawing the rest from reference TRBV15 and TRBJ1-2, the complete variable domain is DAMVIQNPRYQVTQFGKPVTLSCSQTLNHNVMYWYQQKSSQAPKLLFHYYDKDFNNEADTPDNFQSRRPNTSFCFLDIRSPGLGDTAMYLCATSRDIGGNTFGSGTRLTVV.

The chain combines TRBV13 with TRBJ2-1, with 8 bases that match TRBD2. CDR3 length: 15 amino acids. V lost 2 bases and J lost 8; bases outside the gene matches: 8. The germline CDR1 and CDR2 sequences are PRHDT and FYEKMQ (reference sequence). The CDR3, as DNA: TGTGCCAGCAGCTTAAACAGTGCCGGGGGGGATGAGCAGTTCTTC. Translated, it gives CASSLNSAGGDEQFF.

The gene calls are TRBV4-1 and TRBJ2-7; D is possibly TRBD1 (5 bases). The germline gives CDR1 MGHRA, CDR2 YSYEKL. Between the trimmed V and J ends, which lost 0 bases and 3 bases, there was a span of 15 bases. The CDR3 has 16 residues. CDR3: CASSQDGQGLSYEQYF. CDR3 in DNA: TGCGCCAGCAGCCAAGATGGCCAGGGTCTCAGCTACGAGCAGTACTTC.

This clonotype was seen a single time. The genes are TRBV4-2 and TRBJ2-1, with TRBD2 identical over 8 bases. V shed 1 base and J 4 bases; nucleotides not matched to a gene: 9. This CDR3 has 17 residues. Germline V lookup: CDR1 LGHNA, CDR2 YNFKEQ. CDR3 bases: TGTGCCAGCAGCCAAGCCCTAAGCGGGAGCTGGTACAATGAGCAGTTCTTC. Translated: CASSQALSGSWYNEQFF.

The chain couples TRBV4-3 to TRBJ1-2; TRBD1 might be the D (6 bases). V was cut by 0 bases and J by 7 bases, with 12 bases left in between. CDR1 is LGHNA and CDR2 is YSLEER in the germline V gene. CDR3 size: 14 residues. This CDR3 is CASSQEFWGLGYTF. CDR3 in DNA: TGCGCCAGCAGCCAAGAGTTTTGGGGGCTTGGCTACACCTTC.

V gene TRBV4-3 combines with J gene TRBJ1-1; a possible D gene is TRBD1 (5 bases). Germline lookup yields CDR1 LGHNA and CDR2 YSLEER. The CDR3 has 16 residues. V was cut by 0 bases and J by 1 base, with 12 bases left in between. CDR3 DNA sequence: TGCGCCAGCAGCCAAGATTTGAGGGGTGGGAACACTGAAGCTTTCTTT. It translates to CASSQDLRGGNTEAFF.

This clonotype was recorded once. The chain uses TRBV12-3 or TRBV12-4 and TRBJ2-7; D not resolved. V lost 3 bases to trimming and J lost 7 bases, with 7 bases between them. The CDR3 consists of 11 residues. The CDR3 DNA reads TGTGCCAGCAGTTTTATGGGGGAGCAGTACTTC. This codes for CASSFMGEQYF.

This sequence joins TRBV6-5 and TRBJ2-3, with 7 bases aligning to TRBD1. The CDR3 is 14 residues long. Germline lookup yields CDR1 MNHEY and CDR2 SVGAGI. After removal of 8 bases from V and 5 bases from J, the junction contained 10 bases not matched to a gene. The CDR3 reads CASANRGFRDTQYF. The DNA of the CDR3 is TGTGCCAGCGCCAACAGGGGATTCAGAGATACGCAGTATTTT.